These 16 T cell receptor beta chains were sequenced from one sample in a study of blood T cell repertoires in COVID-19. Sequencing was performed with immunoSEQ multiplex PCR; in TCRdb, only in-frame clones are kept and a portion is missing. In the table there are over 250,000 clones, 84% of which are singletons. Sequenced material: PBMCs or T cells enriched from blood (not recorded which). These TCRs come from a young man with acute COVID-19.

This rearrangement joins TRBV24-1 to TRBJ2-3; 9 bases are shared with TRBD1. Looked up from germline, CDR1 is KGHDR and CDR2 is SFDVKD. The CDR3 contains 15 residues. V trimming: 4 bases; J trimming: 11 bases; junction bases outside the gene matches: 12. CDR3 protein: CATSDAGQGRGEQYF. CDR3 bases: TGTGCCACCAGTGACGCGGGACAGGGCCGGGGAGAGCAGTATTTT.

This chain uses TRBV19 with TRBJ1-1, with 9 bases identical to TRBD1. Germline V lookup: CDR1 LNHDA, CDR2 SQIVND (reference sequence). The CDR3 consists of 15 residues. Trimming took 5 bases from V and 1 from J; bases not matched to a gene: 5. CDR3 coding DNA: TGTGCCAGTAGTCTGACAGGGGGTTGGAACACTGAAGCTTTCTTT. Translation gives CASSLTGGWNTEAFF.

This clone was seen a single time. V gene TRBV11-2 combines with J gene TRBJ1-1, with D uncertain. The CDR3 has 13 amino acids. Germline lookup yields CDR1 SGHAT and CDR2 FQNNGV. V dropped 6 bases and J dropped 2 bases, with 10 bases sitting between them. Here the CDR3 DNA reads TGTGCCAGCAGTCGGACTCAAAACACTGAAGCTTTCTTT. Translation gives CASSRTQNTEAFF.

The V and J genes are TRBV11-2 and TRBJ1-3; 7 nucleotides line up with TRBD1. The CDR3 covers 14 residues. CDR1 is SGHAT and CDR2 is FQNNGV in the germline V gene. V was pared by 8 bases and J by 5 bases, with 9 bases of the junction left unmatched. CDR3 sequence reads: CASDRQGSRNTIYF. For the CDR3, the DNA is TGTGCCAGCGACCGACAGGGTAGTCGAAACACCATATATTTT.

The chain employs TRBV18 and TRBJ2-3, with TRBD1 matching 8 bases. Unmatched junction bases numbered 8, after V lost 3 bases and J lost 6 bases. Germline V gene sequence: CDR1 KGHSH, CDR2 LQKENI. This CDR3 is built from 15 residues. CDR3 in DNA: TGTGCCAGCTCACCCCGGGACAGGAGTCGGGATACGCAGTATTTT. Its translation: CASSPRDRSRDTQYF.

J is TRBJ2-1 and V is TRBV11-2; possibly TRBD2 for D (6 bases). This CDR3 contains 15 residues. Germline CDR1 is SGHAT and CDR2 is FQNNGV. V lost 5 bases and J 5 bases, leaving 16 bases between the germline ends. Written as DNA, the CDR3 is TGTGCCAGCAGCCTTTGGGGGGACCCAAACAATGAGCAGTTCTTC. Its translation: CASSLWGDPNNEQFF.

V usage is TRBV5-1 and J usage is TRBJ2-6, with 8 positions matching TRBD1. Germline loops: CDR1 SGHRS, CDR2 YFSETQ. Trimming cost V 4 bases and J 1 base; bases outside gene matches: 10. This CDR3 has 18 residues. Here the CDR3 DNA reads TGCGCCAGCAGCGGAAGGACAGGGCCTGATTCTGGGGCCAACGTCCTGACTTTC. Protein: CASSGRTGPDSGANVLTF.

Comments on this clone: A junction boundary mismatches the germline segment, possibly from a read error. The chain uses TRBV5-1 and TRBJ2-3; 7 bases match TRBD2. Germline-derived CDR1 and CDR2 are SGHRS and YFSETQ. This CDR3 has 17 amino acids. As DNA, the CDR3 is TGTGCCAGCAGCACATCCCCAGGGTGGGCGGGAGCAGATACGCAGTATTTT. Protein: CASSTSPGWAGADTQYF.

The rearrangement links TRBV19 to TRBJ2-1; D might be TRBD2 (6 bases). The CDR3 sequence is 16 residues long. Germline V gene lookup returns CDR1 LNHDA and CDR2 SQIVND (reference sequence). The V end lost 10 bases, the J end lost 7 bases, and 26 bases lay between the germline ends. The CDR3 sequence: CATMFGGGLGGNEQFF. CDR3 nucleotide sequence: TGTGCCACCATGTTTGGTGGAGGATTGGGGGGAAATGAGCAGTTCTTC.

In the case of this clone: An end of the junction does not agree with germline; a read error may underlie this. This CDR3 is also generated by other DNA sequences in the sample. The chain is built from TRBV4-3 and TRBJ2-1; the D is unclear. Germline CDR1 is LGHNA and CDR2 is YSLEER. CDR3 size: 17 residues. The CDR3 coding sequence is TGCGCCAGCAGCCAAGATCTTGTGGCGGTATCCTACAATGAGCAATTCTTC. It encodes CASSQDLVAVSYNEQFF.

The table lists this clone with a count of one. The chain joins TRBV4-1 to TRBJ1-2; TRBD1 matches 7 bases. CDR3 length: 15 residues. Germline loops: CDR1 MGHRA, CDR2 YSYEKL. J lost 6 bases, V lost 0 bases, and 7 bases had no gene match. The CDR3 spells CASSQDQVRGDGYTF. The CDR3 coding sequence is TGCGCCAGCAGCCAAGATCAGGTCAGGGGGGATGGCTACACCTTC.

This chain uses TRBV19 with TRBJ1-5; D ambiguous. V lost 6 bases, J lost 9 bases, and 12 bases lay in between. The CDR3 is made up of 12 amino acids. CDR1 LNHDA and CDR2 SQIVND come from the germline V gene (reference sequence). In DNA form, the CDR3 reads TGTGCCAGTAGAAACTGGGGAGCGCCCCAGCATTTT. Its translation is CASRNWGAPQHF.

CDR3: CASSGAGTGLRTEAFF. CDR3 bases: TGCGCCAGCAGCGGGGCCGGGACAGGGTTAAGGACTGAAGCTTTCTTT. This sequence joins TRBV5-1 and TRBJ1-1; 9 nucleotides agree with TRBD1. The CDR3 spans 16 residues. Germline trimming cut 4 bases from V and 5 bases from J; bases unmatched to any gene: 12. CDR1 is SGHRS and CDR2 is YFSETQ in the germline V gene. Looking up the rest from reference TRBV5-1 and TRBJ1-1 gives the full variable domain: KAGVTQTPRYLIKTRGQQVTLSCSPISGHRSVSWYQQTPGQGLQFLFEYFSETQRNKGNFPGRFSGRQFSNSRSEMNVSTLELGDSALYLCASSGAGTGLRTEAFFGQGTRLTVV.

The chain recombines TRBV5-5 with TRBJ1-3; D gene unclear. Between the trimmed V and J ends, which lost 0 bases and 2 bases, there was a span of 9 bases. CDR1 and CDR2 from the germline V gene are SGHKS and YYEKEE (reference sequence). This CDR3 comprises 15 residues. The DNA for the CDR3 is TGTGCCAGCAGCTTGGACTCCCTACCTGGAAACACCATATATTTT. It codes for CASSLDSLPGNTIYF. The entire variable domain, with the rest obtained from reference TRBV5-5 and TRBJ1-3, is as follows: DAGVTQSPTHLIKTRGQQVTLRCSPISGHKSVSWYQQVLGQGPQFIFQYYEKEERGRGNFPDRFSARQFPNYSSELNVNALLLGDSALYLCASSLDSLPGNTIYFGEGSWLTVV.

J is TRBJ1-2 and V is TRBV19; the D gene is possibly TRBD1 (5 bases). In germline, CDR1 is LNHDA, CDR2 SQIVND (reference sequence). The CDR3 covers 22 residues. Trimming removed 5 bases at V and 8 bases at J, with 42 bases between. The DNA of the CDR3 is TGTGCCAGTAGTCCCGGGACTCCTAAAAGGATCAATCAGGTGTTCCCTATTAGCGGCTACACCTTC. Residues: CASSPGTPKRINQVFPISGYTF.

The chain is built from TRBV7-8 and TRBJ1-1; 7 positions agree with TRBD1. Germline-derived CDR1 and CDR2 are SGHVS and FQNEAQ. Trimming took 4 bases from V and 4 from J; bases not matched to a gene: 9. The CDR3 sequence is 15 residues long. The CDR3 DNA follows: TGTGCCAGCAGCTCCGCAAGGGGGCCGGGCACTGAAGCTTTCTTT. Translating it yields CASSSARGPGTEAFF.